The 11 T cell receptor beta chains below all came from one sample that was sequenced in a study of radiation and T cells in renal cell carcinoma. Using immunoSEQ multiplex PCR, the repertoire was profiled, and TCRdb retains in-frame clones only, with some absent. The repertoire holds about 73,000 clones, with around four fifths as singletons. This sample's time point: blood 4 weeks post-SBRT, at nephrectomy. Treatment meaning: 15 Gy SBRT to primary tumor, nephrectomy 4 weeks later. Sequencing used blood, obtained from a patient whose treatment included radiotherapy and nephrectomy. These receptor sequences come from a woman aged 60 to 75 with renal cell carcinoma.

The CDR3, as DNA: TGTGCCAGCAGCTTGGTGGCAGATTCTAACTATGGCTACACCTTC. Translating it yields CASSLVADSNYGYTF. This chain links TRBV5-5 with TRBJ1-2; D unresolved. This CDR3 region has 15 residues. Trimming stripped 0 bases from V and 0 bases from J, with 9 bases between. The germline gives CDR1 SGHKS, CDR2 YYEKEE (reference sequence).

J is TRBJ1-4 and V is TRBV5-6; possible D gene TRBD1, 5 bases. V dropped 7 bases and J dropped 7 bases, with 23 bases sitting between them. The CDR3 consists of 16 residues. Per germline, CDR1 SGHDT and CDR2 YYEEEE. CDR3 sequence (DNA): TGTGCCAGCGCCCGCGCCGATCAGGGAGTTCGTGAAAAACTGTTTTTT. This translates into CASARADQGVREKLFF.

The V gene is TRBV11-1, the J gene TRBJ2-7; no clear D gene. Germline loops: CDR1 SGHAT, CDR2 FQDESV (reference sequence). The CDR3 length is 13 residues. V dropped 0 bases and J dropped 6 bases, with 9 bases sitting between them. The CDR3 DNA follows: TGTGCCAGCAGCTTAGCCCCCACGTTCGAGCAGTACTTC. Translated, it gives CASSLAPTFEQYF.

The chain carries TRBV6-1 and TRBJ2-1, with a weak D call TRBD2 (6 bases). Trimming took off 4 bases at V and 4 bases at J, with 11 bases between the two ends. Germline V gene data show CDR1 as MNHNS and CDR2 as SASEGT. The CDR3 runs to 14 residues. CDR3 sequence (DNA): TGTGCCAGCAGTGCGGGACTGGCTTACAATGAGCAGTTCTTC. Translating gives CASSAGLAYNEQFF.

The chain links TRBV7-2 to TRBJ2-7; 13 positions match TRBD2. This CDR3 comprises 16 residues. V was clipped by 7 bases and J by 0 bases; unmatched bases: 6. Per the germline V gene, CDR1 is SGHTA and CDR2 is FQGNSA. Here the CDR3 DNA reads TGTGCCAGCACTTGGACTAGCGGGAGAGGCTCCTACGAGCAGTACTTC. Residues: CASTWTSGRGSYEQYF.

The chain recombines TRBV6-4 with TRBJ2-3; TRBD2 aligns across 8 bases. This CDR3 has 15 residues. With V trimmed by 6 bases and J by 3 bases, 8 bases remained unmatched. The germline V gene has CDR1 MRHNA and CDR2 SNTAGT. The CDR3: CASSFSGAGTDTQYF. CDR3 in DNA: TGTGCCAGCAGCTTTAGCGGGGCGGGGACAGATACGCAGTATTTT.

The chain employs TRBV20-1 and TRBJ2-3; D call uncertain. V was shortened by 4 bases and J by 9 bases, with 8 bases between the two germline ends. CDR1 is DFQATT and CDR2 is SNEGSKA in the germline V gene (reference sequence). CDR3 length: 10 residues. CDR3 sequence: CSAIDVTQYF. The CDR3, as DNA: TGCAGTGCTATCGACGTCACGCAGTATTTT.

This chain links TRBV7-2 with TRBJ2-5, with a weak D call TRBD2 (5 bases). The CDR3 has 14 residues. Deletions cut 4 bases from V and 9 bases from J, with 18 bases between. CDR1 and CDR2 (germline): SGHTA, FQGNSA. The CDR3 DNA follows: TGTGCCAGCAGCTCGGGTCAGACCCCGCGGGCCCAGTACTTC. This codes for CASSSGQTPRAQYF.

This chain links TRBV6-1 with TRBJ2-7; TRBD1 or TRBD2 may be the D gene (5 bases each). V shed 6 bases and J shed 4 bases, with 16 bases lying between them. CDR3 length equals 14 residues. Germline CDR1 is MNHNS and CDR2 is SASEGT. This CDR3 is CASRGLPGPYEQYF. In DNA form, the CDR3 reads TGTGCCAGCAGGGGATTACCGGGACCGTACGAGCAGTACTTC.

This sequence joins TRBV2 and TRBJ1-5, with D hard to call. V gave up 2 bases and J gave up 5 bases, with 13 bases separating them. Germline V CDR1 and CDR2: SNHLY, FYNNEI. The CDR3 loop spans 15 amino acids. In DNA, the CDR3 is TGTGCCAGCAGTGAACTAAGTTCCACTTATCAGCCCCAGCATTTT. Translation gives CASSELSSTYQPQHF.

The chain combines TRBV5-1 with TRBJ2-3; D is perhaps TRBD1 (5 bases). CDR1 and CDR2 from the germline V gene are SGHRS and YFSETQ. Trimming took 4 bases from V and 5 from J, leaving 14 bases between them. The CDR3 is 14 amino acids. For the CDR3, the DNA is TGCGCCAGCAGCCCCGAAGGGGTTCAAGATACGCAGTATTTT. Translating it yields CASSPEGVQDTQYF.